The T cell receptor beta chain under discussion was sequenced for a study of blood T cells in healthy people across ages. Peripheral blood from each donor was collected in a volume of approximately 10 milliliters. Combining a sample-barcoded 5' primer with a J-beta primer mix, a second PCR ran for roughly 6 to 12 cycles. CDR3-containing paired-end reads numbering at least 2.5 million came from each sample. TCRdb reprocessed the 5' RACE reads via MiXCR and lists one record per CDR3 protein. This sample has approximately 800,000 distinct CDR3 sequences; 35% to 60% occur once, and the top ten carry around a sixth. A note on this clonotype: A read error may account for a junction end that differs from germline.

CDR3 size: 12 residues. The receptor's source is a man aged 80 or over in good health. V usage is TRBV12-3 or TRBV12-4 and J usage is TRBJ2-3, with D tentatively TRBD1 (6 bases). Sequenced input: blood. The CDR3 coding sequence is TGTGCCAGCAGAGGAAGGACAGATATGCAGTATTTT. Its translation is CASRGRTDMQYF.